The clone carrying this T cell receptor beta chain was found a few times. These data are taken from a study of CD8 T cells in acute hepatitis C reinfection. Clones were read by immunoSEQ multiplex PCR, and TCRdb kept only the in-frame ones, dropping some. The sample contains approximately 39,000 clones, about 87% of which appear only once. Trimming took off 7 bases at V and 11 bases at J, with 14 bases between the two ends. The CDR3 totals 11 residues. Germline V gene lookup returns CDR1 SNHLY and CDR2 FYNNEI. The time point denotes: naive CD8 control sorted from an acute-time-point sample. Specimen: naive CD8+ T cells from PBMCs. The origin of this receptor is a man aged 30-40 years with chronic hepatitis C. V usage is TRBV2 and J usage is TRBJ1-1, with D unresolved. CDR3: CASTSTGGAFF. The CDR3 nucleotides are TGTGCCAGCACCTCGACCGGTGGGGCTTTCTTT.